This TCR beta chain originates from a study of CD4 T cells in relation to SARS-CoV-2 and coronaviruses. Findings of the study overall: Memory recall responses, not primary responses primed in culture, are what the assay detects. No crossreactivity against non-spike viral proteins was tested here.

V lost 6 bases to trimming and J lost 1 base; unmatched junction nucleotides: 14. CDR3 length equals 17 residues. Germline CDR1 LNHDA, CDR2 SQIVND (reference sequence). As regards this clone: Its antigen is unknown.

Libraries were prepared by immunoSEQ multiplex PCR; TCRdb keeps only in-frame clonotypes and omits some of them. The table includes about 37,000 clones, approximately 85% detected once. Sequencing input: memory CD4+ T cells from PBMCs. This sequence originates from an adult with COVID-19. V and J are TRBV19 and TRBJ1-1, with TRBD1 matching 7 bases. CDR3 sequence (DNA): TGTGCCAGTAGCCTGACCGGGACAGTTACCCGGAACACTGAAGCTTTCTTT. It codes for CASSLTGTVTRNTEAFF. Complete variable domain (other parts from reference TRBV19 and TRBJ1-1): DGGITQSPKYLFRKEGQNVTLSCEQNLNHDAMYWYRQDPGQGLRLIYYSQIVNDFQKGDIAEGYSVSREKKESFPLTVTSAQKNPTAFYLCASSLTGTVTRNTEAFFGQGTRLTVV.